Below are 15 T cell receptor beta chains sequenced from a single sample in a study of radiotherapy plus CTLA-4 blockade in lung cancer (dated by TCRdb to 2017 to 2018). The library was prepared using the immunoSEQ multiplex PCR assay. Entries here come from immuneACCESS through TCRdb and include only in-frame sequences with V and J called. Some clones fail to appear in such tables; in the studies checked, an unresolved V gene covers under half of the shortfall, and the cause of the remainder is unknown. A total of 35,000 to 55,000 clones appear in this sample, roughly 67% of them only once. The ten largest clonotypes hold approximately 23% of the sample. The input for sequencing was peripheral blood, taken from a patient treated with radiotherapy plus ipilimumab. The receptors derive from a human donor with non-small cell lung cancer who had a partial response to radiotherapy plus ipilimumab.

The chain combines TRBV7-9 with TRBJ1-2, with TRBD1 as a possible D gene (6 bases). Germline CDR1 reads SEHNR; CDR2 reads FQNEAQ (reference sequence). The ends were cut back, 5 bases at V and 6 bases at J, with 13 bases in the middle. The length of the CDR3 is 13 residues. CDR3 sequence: CASSPQGRNGYTF. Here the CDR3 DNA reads TGTGCCAGCAGCCCTCAGGGGAGAAATGGCTACACCTTC.

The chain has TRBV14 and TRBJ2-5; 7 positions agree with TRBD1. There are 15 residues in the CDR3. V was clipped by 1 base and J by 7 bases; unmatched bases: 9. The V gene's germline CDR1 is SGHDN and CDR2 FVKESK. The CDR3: CASSQGGGGPGTQYF. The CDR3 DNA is TGTGCCAGCAGCCAAGGAGGGGGCGGCCCAGGGACCCAGTACTTC.

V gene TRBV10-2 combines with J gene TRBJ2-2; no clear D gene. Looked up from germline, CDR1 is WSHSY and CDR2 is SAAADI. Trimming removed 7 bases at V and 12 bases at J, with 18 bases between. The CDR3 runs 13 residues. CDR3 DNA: TGCGCCAGCACTAGGCTAGACTCTTCCCAGCTGTTTTTT. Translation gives CASTRLDSSQLFF.

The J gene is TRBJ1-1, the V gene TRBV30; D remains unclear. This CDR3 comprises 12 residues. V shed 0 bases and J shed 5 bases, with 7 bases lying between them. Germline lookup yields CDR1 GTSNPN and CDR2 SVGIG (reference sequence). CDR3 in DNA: TGTGCCTGGAGTGTACGGGGTACTGAAGCTTTCTTT. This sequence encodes CAWSVRGTEAFF.

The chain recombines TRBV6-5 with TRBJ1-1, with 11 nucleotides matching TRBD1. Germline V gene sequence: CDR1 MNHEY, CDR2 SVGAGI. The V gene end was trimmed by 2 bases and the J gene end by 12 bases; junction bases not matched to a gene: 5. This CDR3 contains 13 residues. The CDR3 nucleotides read TGTGCCAGCAGTTACCTGGACAGGGGGCGAACTTTCTTT. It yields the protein CASSYLDRGRTFF.

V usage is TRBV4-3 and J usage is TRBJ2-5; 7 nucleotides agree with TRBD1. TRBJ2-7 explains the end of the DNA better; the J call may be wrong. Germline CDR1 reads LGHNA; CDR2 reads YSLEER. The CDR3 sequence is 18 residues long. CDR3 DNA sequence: TGCGCCAGCAGCCAAGGGTTAACAGGGGTCCCAACCTTTTACGAGCAGTACTTC. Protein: CASSQGLTGVPTFYEQYF.

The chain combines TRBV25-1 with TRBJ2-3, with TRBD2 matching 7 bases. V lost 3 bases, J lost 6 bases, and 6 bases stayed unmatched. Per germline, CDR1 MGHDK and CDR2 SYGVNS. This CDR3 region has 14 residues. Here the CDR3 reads CASSDVGGRDTQYF. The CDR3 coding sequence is TGTGCCAGCAGTGACGTGGGAGGGAGGGATACGCAGTATTTT. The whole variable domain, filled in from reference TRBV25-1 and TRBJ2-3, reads EADIYQTPRYLVIGTGKKITLECSQTMGHDKMYWYQQDPGMELHLIHYSYGVNSTEKGDLSSESTVSRIRTEHFPLTLESARPSHTSQYLCASSDVGGRDTQYFGPGTRLTVL.

CDR3 in amino acids: CASSYSTDLREQYF. The DNA for the CDR3 is TGTGCCAGCAGTTACTCGACAGACCTCCGCGAGCAGTACTTC. The chain employs TRBV6-5 and TRBJ2-7; the D gene is possibly TRBD1 (5 bases). The V gene lost 0 bases and the J gene lost 6 bases, with 12 bases spanning the gap. This CDR3 comprises 14 residues. CDR1 and CDR2 (germline): MNHEY, SVGAGI.

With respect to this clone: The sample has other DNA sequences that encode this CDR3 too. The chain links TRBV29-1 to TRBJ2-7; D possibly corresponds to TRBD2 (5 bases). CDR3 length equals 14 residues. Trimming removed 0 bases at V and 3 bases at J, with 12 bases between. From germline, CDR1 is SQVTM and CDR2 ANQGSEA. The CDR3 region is CSVEEGGSDYEQYF. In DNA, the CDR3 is TGCAGCGTTGAAGAAGGAGGTTCTGACTACGAGCAGTACTTC.

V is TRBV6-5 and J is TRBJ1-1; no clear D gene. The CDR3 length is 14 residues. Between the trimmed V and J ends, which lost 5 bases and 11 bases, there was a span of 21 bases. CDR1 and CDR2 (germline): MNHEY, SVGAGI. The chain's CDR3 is CASSADTTLLTAFF. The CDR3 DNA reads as TGTGCCAGCAGTGCCGACACGACGCTATTGACGGCTTTCTTT.

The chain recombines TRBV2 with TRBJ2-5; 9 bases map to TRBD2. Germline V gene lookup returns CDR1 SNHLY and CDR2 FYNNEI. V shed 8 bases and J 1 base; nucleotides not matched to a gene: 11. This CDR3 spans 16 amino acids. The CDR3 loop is CASLGLASRGQETQYF. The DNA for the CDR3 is TGTGCCAGCCTGGGACTAGCCTCACGGGGCCAAGAGACCCAGTACTTC.

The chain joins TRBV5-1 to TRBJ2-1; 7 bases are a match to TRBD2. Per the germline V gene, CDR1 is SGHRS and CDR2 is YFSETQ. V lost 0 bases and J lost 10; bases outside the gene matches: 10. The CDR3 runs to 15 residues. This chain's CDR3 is CASSLDGRAGWEQFF. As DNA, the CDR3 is TGCGCCAGCAGCTTGGATGGGAGGGCCGGTTGGGAGCAGTTCTTC.

CDR3 bases: TGTGCCAGCAGTGGGGGGACAGAAATTAACTATGGCTACACCTTC. Protein: CASSGGTEINYGYTF. This chain connects TRBV6-5 to TRBJ1-2; TRBD1 aligns across 7 bases. The trim removed 5 bases at V and 1 base at J, leaving 7 bases unmatched. The CDR3 spans 15 residues. Germline CDR1 reads MNHEY; CDR2 reads SVGAGI.

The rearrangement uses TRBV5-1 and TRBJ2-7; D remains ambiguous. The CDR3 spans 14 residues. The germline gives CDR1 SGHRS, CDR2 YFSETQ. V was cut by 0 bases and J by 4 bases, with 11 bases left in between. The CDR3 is CASSLDAKLYEQYF. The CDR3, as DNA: TGCGCCAGCAGCTTGGACGCTAAGCTGTACGAGCAGTACTTC.

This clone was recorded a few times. The CDR3 loop is CASSSLPGGGKVKTQYF. The CDR3 region has the DNA TGCGCCAGCAGCTCGCTGCCCGGGGGGGGTAAGGTAAAGACCCAGTACTTC. The chain uses TRBV5-1 and TRBJ2-5, with 8 bases identical to TRBD2. This CDR3 contains 17 residues. V was pared by 3 bases and J by 6 bases, with 16 bases of the junction left unmatched. Germline V CDR1 and CDR2: SGHRS, YFSETQ.